Reported below is one T cell receptor (beta chain). The sample belongs to a study of Graves' ophthalmopathy and Graves' hyperthyroidism. Investigators amplified TCR beta CDR3 regions from RNA transcripts. The authors performed first-round RT-PCR with HTBI primers and then a second-round multiplex PCR. TCRdb processed the multiplex PCR reads anew with MiXCR; each CDR3 protein has one entry. The sample consists of 500,000 to 800,000 distinct CDR3 sequences, roughly 41% of them appearing once. This TCR derives from an adult man with Graves' ophthalmopathy. The sequenced sample consisted of peripheral blood.

The CDR3 sequence is CASRITGGNQETQYF. CDR3 coding DNA: TGTGCCAGCAGAATCACAGGGGGCAACCAAGAGACCCAGTACTTC. The chain employs TRBV12-3 or TRBV12-4 and TRBJ2-5; 9 bases fit TRBD1. The trim removed 6 bases at V and 0 bases at J, leaving 5 bases unmatched. The CDR3 loop spans 15 amino acids.